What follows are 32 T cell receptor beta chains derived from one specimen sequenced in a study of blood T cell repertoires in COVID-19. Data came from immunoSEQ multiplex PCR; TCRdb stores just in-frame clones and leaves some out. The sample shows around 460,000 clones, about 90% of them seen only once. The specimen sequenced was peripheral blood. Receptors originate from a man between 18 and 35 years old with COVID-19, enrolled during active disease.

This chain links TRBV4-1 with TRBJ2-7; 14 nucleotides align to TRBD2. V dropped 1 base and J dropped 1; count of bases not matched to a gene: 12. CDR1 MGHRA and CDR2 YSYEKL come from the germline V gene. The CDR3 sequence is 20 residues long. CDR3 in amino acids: CASSQVGRGTSGGVSYEQYF. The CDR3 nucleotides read TGCGCCAGCAGCCAAGTTGGCCGCGGGACTAGCGGGGGAGTGTCCTACGAGCAGTACTTC.

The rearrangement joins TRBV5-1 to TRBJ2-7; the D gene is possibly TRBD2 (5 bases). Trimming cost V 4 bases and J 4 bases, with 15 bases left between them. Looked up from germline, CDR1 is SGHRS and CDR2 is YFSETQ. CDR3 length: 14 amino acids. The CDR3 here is CASSPPDGKYEQYF. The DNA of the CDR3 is TGCGCCAGCAGCCCCCCGGACGGGAAATACGAGCAGTACTTC.

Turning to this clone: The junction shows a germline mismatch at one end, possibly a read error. The CDR3 region has the DNA TGTGCCAGCAGCCTAGCGGGAGCCGACGAGCAGTACTTC. Amino acids: CASSLAGADEQYF. The chain is built from TRBV7-2 and TRBJ2-7; 10 bases line up with TRBD2. The CDR3 loop spans 13 amino acids. Germline loops: CDR1 SGHTA, CDR2 FQGNSA.

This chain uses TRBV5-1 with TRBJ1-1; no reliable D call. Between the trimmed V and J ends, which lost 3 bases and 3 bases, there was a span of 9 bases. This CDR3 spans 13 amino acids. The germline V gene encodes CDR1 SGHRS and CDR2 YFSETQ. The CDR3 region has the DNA TGCGCCAGCAGCTCCAGACGGGACACTGAAGCTTTCTTT. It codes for CASSSRRDTEAFF.

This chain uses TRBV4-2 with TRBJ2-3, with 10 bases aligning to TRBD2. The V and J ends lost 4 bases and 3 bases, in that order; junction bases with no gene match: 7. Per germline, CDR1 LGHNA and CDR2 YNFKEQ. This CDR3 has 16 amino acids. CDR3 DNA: TGTGCCAGCAGCCCCCCAAGCGGGGGGGCGACAGATACGCAGTATTTT. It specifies CASSPPSGGATDTQYF.

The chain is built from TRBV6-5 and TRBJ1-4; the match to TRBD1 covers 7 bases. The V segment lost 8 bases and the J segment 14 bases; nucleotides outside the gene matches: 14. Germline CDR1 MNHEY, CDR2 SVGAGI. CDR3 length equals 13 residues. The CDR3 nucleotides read TGTGCCAGCGCCCACGGGACAGACAGTGAGCTGTTTTTT. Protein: CASAHGTDSELFF.

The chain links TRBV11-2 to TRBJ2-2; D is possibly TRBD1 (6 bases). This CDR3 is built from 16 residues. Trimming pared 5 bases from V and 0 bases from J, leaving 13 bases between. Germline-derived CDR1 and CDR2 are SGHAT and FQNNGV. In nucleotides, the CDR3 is TGTGCCAGCAGCCCGCGGACAGCTGCGAACACCGGGGAGCTGTTTTTT. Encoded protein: CASSPRTAANTGELFF. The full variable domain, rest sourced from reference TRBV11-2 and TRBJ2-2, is EAGVAQSPRYKIIEKRQSVAFWCNPISGHATLYWYQQILGQGPKLLIQFQNNGVVDDSQLPKDRFSAERLKGVDSTLKIQPAKLEDSAVYLCASSPRTAANTGELFFGEGSRLTVL.

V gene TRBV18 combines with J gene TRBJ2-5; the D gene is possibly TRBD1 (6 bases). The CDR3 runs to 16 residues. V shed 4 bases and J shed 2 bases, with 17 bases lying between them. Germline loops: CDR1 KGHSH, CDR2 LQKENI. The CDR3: CASSLYPDRKQETQYF. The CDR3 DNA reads TGTGCCAGCTCACTCTACCCGGACAGAAAACAAGAGACCCAGTACTTC. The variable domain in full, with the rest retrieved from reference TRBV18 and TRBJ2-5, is NAGVMQNPRHLVRRRGQEARLRCSPMKGHSHVYWYRQLPEEGLKFMVYLQKENIIDESGMPKERFSAEFPKEGPSILRIQQVVRGDSAAYFCASSLYPDRKQETQYFGPGTRLLVL.

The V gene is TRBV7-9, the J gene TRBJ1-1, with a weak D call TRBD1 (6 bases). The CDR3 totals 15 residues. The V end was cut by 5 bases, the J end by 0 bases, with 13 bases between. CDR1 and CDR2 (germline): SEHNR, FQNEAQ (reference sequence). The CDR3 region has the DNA TGTGCCAGCAGCAATAGGGGGGGCATGAACACTGAAGCTTTCTTT. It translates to CASSNRGGMNTEAFF.

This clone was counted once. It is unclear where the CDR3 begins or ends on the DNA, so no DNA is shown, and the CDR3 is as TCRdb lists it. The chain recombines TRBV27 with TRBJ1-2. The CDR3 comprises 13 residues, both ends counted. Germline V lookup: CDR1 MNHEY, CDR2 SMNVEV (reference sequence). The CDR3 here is CASSTSGGHGYTF.

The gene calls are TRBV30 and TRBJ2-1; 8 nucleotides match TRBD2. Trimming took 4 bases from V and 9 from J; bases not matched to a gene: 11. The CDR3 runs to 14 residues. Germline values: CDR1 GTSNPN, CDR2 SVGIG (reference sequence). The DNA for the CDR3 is TGTGCCTGGATGGGCGCGGGAGGCCGCTTTGAGCAGTTCTTC. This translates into CAWMGAGGRFEQFF.

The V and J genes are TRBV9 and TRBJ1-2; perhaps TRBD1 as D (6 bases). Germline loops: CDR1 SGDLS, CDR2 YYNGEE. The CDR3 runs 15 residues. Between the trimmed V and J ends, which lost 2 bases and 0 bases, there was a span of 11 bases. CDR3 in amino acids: CASSVSEGANYGYTF. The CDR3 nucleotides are TGTGCCAGCAGCGTTAGCGAGGGGGCTAACTATGGCTACACCTTC.

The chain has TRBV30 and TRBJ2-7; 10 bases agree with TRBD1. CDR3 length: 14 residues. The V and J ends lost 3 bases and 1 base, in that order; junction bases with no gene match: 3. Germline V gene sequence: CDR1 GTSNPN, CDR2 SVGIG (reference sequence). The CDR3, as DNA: TGTGCCTGGAGCCGGGACAGGGGTTCCTACGAGCAGTACTTC. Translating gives CAWSRDRGSYEQYF.

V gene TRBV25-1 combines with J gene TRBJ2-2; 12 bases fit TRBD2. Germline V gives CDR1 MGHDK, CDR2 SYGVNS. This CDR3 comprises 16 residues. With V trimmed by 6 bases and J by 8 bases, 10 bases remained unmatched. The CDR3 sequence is CASRDRLAGEVGELFF. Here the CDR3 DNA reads TGTGCCAGCAGAGACCGACTAGCGGGAGAAGTAGGGGAGCTGTTTTTT.

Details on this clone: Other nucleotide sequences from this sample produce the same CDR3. This chain's CDR3 is CASSIQGGNQPQHF. DNA for the CDR3: TGTGCCAGTAGTATACAGGGTGGCAATCAGCCCCAGCATTTT. The genes are TRBV19 and TRBJ1-5; weak D call: TRBD1 (5 bases). CDR3 length: 14 amino acids. The V and J ends lost 2 bases and 2 bases respectively, with 7 bases between them. Germline V gene data show CDR1 as LNHDA and CDR2 as SQIVND (reference sequence).

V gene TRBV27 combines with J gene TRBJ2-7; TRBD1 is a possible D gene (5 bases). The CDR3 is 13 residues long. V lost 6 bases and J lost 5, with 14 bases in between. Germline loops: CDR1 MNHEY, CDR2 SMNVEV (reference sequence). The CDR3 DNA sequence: TGTGCCAGCAGCAGACTTAGCAGGGACGAGCAGTACTTC. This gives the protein CASSRLSRDEQYF.

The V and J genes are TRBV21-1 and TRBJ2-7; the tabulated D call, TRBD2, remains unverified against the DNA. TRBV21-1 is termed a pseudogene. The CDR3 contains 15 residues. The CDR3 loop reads CASPGVLVPSYEQYF. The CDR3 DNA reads TGTGCCAGCCCGGGAGTTCTAGTTCCGTCCTACGAGCAGTACTTC.

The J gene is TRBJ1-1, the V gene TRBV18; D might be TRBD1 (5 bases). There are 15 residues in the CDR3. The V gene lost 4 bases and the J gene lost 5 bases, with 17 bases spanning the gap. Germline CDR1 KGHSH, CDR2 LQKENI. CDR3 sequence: CASSRGRPVETEAFF. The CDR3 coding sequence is TGTGCCAGCTCACGGGGCAGACCGGTCGAGACTGAAGCTTTCTTT. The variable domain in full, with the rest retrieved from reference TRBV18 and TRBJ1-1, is NAGVMQNPRHLVRRRGQEARLRCSPMKGHSHVYWYRQLPEEGLKFMVYLQKENIIDESGMPKERFSAEFPKEGPSILRIQQVVRGDSAAYFCASSRGRPVETEAFFGQGTRLTVV.

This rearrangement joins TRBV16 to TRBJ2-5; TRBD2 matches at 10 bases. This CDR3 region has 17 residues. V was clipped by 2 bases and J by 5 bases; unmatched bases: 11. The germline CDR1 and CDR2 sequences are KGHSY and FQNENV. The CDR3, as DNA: TGTGCCAGCAGCCAAGGGCTAGCGGGGGCCAACATGGAGACCCAGTACTTC. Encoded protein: CASSQGLAGANMETQYF.

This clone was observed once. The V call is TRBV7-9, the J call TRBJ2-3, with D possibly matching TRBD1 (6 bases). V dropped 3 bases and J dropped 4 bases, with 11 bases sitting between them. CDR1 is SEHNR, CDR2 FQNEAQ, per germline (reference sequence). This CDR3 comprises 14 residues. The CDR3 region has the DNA TGTGCCAGCAGCTTCGAAGGGGGTGCAGATACGCAGTATTTT. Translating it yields CASSFEGGADTQYF.

CDR3 sequence reads: CASNRQGAYEQYF. The DNA for the CDR3 is TGTGCCAGCAATAGACAGGGGGCCTACGAGCAGTACTTC. The V gene is TRBV12-3 or TRBV12-4, the J gene TRBJ2-7; 9 nucleotides align to TRBD1. The CDR3 totals 13 residues. V trimming: 7 bases; J trimming: 2 bases; junction bases outside the gene matches: 3.

The CDR3 nucleotides read TGTGCCAGCAGCTATATAGCGTCTGTCACCGGGGAGCTGTTTTTT. It yields the protein CASSYIASVTGELFF. This chain connects TRBV7-9 to TRBJ2-2, with a possible D match to TRBD2 (5 bases). With 4 bases removed from V and 4 bases from J, the gap between germline ends came to 13 bases. This CDR3 region has 15 residues. Germline lookup yields CDR1 SEHNR and CDR2 FQNEAQ (reference sequence).

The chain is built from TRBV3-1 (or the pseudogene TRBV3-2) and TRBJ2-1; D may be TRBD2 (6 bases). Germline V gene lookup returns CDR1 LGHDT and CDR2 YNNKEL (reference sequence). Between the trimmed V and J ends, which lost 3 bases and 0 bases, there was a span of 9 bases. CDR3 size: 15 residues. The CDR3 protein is CASSHSGGSYNEQFF. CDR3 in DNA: TGTGCCAGCAGCCATTCCGGGGGCTCCTACAATGAGCAGTTCTTC.

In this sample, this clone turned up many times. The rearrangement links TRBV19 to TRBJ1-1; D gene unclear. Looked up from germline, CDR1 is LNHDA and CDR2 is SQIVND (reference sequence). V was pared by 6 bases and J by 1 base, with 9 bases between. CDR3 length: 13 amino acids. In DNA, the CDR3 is TGTGCCAGTAGGTTTTACAGGAACACTGAAGCTTTCTTT. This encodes CASRFYRNTEAFF.

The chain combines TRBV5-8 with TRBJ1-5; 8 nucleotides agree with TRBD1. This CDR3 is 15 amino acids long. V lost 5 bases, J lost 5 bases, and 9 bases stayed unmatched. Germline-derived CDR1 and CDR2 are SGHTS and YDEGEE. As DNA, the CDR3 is TGTGCCAGCAGGGACCAAGGGACAGGTTATCAGCCCCAGCATTTT. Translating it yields CASRDQGTGYQPQHF.

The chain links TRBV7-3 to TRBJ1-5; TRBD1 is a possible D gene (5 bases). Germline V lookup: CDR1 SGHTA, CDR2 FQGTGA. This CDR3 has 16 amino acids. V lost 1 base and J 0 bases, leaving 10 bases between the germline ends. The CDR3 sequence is CASSLKLDSSNQPQHF. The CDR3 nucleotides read TGTGCCAGCAGCTTAAAATTAGACAGTAGCAATCAGCCCCAGCATTTT. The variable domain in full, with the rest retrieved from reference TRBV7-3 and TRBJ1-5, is GAGVSQTPSNKVTEKGKYVELRCDPISGHTALYWYRQSLGQGPEFLIYFQGTGAADDSGLPNDRFFAVRPEGSVSTLKIQRTERGDSAVYLCASSLKLDSSNQPQHFGDGTRLSIL.

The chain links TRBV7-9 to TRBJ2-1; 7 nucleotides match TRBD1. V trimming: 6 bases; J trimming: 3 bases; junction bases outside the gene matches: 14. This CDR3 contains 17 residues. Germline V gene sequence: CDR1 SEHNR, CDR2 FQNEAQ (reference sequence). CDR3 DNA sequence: TGTGCCAGCAGTTCCCGCGTCGACAGGGAAAACTACAATGAGCAGTTCTTC. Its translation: CASSSRVDRENYNEQFF.

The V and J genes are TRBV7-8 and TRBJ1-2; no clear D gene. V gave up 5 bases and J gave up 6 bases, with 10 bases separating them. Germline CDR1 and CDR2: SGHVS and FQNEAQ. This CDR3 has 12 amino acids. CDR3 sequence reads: CASSAAADGYTF. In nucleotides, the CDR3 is TGTGCCAGCAGCGCAGCGGCGGATGGCTACACCTTC.

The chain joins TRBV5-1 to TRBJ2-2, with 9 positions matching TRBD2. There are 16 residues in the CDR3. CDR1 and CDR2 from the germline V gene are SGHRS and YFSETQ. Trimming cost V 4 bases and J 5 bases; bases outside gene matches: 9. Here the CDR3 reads CASSPPGLAKTGELFF. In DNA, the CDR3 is TGCGCCAGCAGCCCTCCGGGACTAGCTAAAACCGGGGAGCTGTTTTTT.

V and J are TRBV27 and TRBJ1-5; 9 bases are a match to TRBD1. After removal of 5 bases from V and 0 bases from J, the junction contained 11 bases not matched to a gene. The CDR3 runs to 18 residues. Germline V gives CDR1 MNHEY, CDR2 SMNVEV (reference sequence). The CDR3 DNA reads TGTGCCAGCAGTCCCCGGACAGGGGACTCGTTTAGCAATCAGCCCCAGCATTTT. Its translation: CASSPRTGDSFSNQPQHF.

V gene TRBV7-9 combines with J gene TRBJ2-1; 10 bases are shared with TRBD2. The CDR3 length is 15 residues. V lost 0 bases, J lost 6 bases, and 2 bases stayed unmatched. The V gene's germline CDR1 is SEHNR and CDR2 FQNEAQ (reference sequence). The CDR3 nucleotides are TGTGCCAGCAGCTTAGCACTAGCGGGGTTCAATGAGCAGTTCTTC. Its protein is CASSLALAGFNEQFF.

The CDR3 sequence is CASSIVGGETQYF. The CDR3 nucleotides are TGTGCCAGCTCAATCGTGGGGGGAGAGACCCAGTACTTC. The rearrangement links TRBV6-5 to TRBJ2-5, with a possible D match to TRBD2 (6 bases). CDR1 and CDR2 (germline): MNHEY, SVGAGI. V lost 8 bases and J 4 bases, leaving 14 bases between the germline ends. This CDR3 has 13 residues.